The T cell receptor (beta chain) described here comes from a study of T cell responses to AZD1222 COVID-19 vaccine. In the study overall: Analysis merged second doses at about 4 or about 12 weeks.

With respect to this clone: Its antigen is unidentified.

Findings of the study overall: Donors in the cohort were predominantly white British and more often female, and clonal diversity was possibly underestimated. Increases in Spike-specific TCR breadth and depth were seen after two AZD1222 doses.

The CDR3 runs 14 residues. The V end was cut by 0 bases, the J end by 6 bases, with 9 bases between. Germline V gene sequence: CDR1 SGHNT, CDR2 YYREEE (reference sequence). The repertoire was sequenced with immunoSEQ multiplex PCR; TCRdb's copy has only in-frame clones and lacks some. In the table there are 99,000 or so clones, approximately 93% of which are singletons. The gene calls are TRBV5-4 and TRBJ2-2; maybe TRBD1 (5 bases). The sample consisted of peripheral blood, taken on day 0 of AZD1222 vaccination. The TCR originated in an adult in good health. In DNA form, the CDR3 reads TGTGCCAGCAGCTTGGTGACAGCTCCCGGGGAGCTGTTTTTT. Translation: CASSLVTAPGELFF.